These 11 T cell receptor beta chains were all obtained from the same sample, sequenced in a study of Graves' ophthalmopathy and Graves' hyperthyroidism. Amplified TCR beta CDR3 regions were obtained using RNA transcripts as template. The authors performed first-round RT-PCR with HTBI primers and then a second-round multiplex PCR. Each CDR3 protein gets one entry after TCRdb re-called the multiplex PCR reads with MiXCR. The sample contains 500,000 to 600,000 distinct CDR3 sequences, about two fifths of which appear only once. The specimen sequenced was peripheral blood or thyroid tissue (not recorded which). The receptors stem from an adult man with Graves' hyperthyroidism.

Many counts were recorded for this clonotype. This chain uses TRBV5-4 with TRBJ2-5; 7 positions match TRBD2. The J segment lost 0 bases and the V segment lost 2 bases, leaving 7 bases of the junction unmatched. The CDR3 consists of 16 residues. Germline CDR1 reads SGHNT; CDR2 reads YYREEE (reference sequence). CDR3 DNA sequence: TGTGCCAGCAGCTTCTACACCGGGACTAACCAAGAGACCCAGTACTTC. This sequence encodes CASSFYTGTNQETQYF.

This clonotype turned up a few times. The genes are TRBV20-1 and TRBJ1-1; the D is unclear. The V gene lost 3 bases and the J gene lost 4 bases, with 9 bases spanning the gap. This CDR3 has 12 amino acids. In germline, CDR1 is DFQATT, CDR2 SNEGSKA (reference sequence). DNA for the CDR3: TGCAGTGCTAGGGCCACCAGCACTGAAGCTTTCTTT. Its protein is CSARATSTEAFF.

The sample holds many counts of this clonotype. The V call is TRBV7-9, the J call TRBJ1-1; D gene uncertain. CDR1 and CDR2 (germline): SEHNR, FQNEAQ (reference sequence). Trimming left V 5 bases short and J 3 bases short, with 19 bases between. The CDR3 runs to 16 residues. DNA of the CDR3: TGTGCCAGCAGCGGGAGAGATACAGAGCGCCACACTGAAGCTTTCTTT. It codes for CASSGRDTERHTEAFF.

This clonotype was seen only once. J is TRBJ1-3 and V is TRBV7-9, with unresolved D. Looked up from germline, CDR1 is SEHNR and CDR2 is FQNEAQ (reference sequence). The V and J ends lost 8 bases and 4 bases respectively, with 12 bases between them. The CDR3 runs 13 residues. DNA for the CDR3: TGTGCCAGCGCCCGTGGGGAAGGAAACACCATATATTTT. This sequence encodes CASARGEGNTIYF.

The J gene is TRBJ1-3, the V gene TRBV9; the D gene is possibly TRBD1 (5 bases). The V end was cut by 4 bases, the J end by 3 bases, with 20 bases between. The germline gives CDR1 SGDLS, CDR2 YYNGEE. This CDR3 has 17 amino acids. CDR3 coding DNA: TGTGCCAGCAGCCAAGGCGTCGGGGGAACTCGTGGAAACACCATATATTTT. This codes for CASSQGVGGTRGNTIYF.

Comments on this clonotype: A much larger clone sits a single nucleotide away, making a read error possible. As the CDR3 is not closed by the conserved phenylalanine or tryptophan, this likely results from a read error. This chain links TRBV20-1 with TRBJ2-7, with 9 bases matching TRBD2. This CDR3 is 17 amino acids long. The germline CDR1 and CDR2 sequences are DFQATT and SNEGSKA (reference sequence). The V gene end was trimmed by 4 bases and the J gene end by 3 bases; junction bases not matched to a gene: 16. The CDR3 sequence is CSATLEGGLAGYYEQYL. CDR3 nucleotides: TGCAGTGCTACCCTAGAAGGGGGGCTAGCGGGGTACTACGAGCAGTACCTC.

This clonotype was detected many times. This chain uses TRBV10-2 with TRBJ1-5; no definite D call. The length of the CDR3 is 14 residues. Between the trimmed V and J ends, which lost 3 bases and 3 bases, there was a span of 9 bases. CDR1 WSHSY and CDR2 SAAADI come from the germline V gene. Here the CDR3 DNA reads TGCGCCAGCAGTGATTTCACACTCAATCAGCCCCAGCATTTT. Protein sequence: CASSDFTLNQPQHF.

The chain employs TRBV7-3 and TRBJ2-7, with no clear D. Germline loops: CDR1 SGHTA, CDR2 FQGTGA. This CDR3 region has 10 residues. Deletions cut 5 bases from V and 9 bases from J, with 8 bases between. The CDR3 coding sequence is TGTGCCAGCAGCCAGAACGGGCAGTACTTC. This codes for CASSQNGQYF.

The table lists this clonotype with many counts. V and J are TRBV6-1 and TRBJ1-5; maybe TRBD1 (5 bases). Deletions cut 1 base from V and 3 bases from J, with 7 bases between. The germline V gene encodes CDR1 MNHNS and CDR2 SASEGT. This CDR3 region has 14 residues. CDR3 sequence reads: CASSEVGVNQPQHF. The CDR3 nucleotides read TGTGCCAGCAGTGAAGTAGGGGTCAATCAGCCCCAGCATTTT.

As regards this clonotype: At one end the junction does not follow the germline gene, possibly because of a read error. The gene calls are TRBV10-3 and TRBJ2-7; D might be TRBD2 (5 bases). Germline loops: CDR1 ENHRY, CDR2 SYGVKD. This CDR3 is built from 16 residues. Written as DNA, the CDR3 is TGTGCCATCAGTGAGTCGGACGACGTCAACACCGGGGAGCTGTACTTC. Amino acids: CAISESDDVNTGELYF.

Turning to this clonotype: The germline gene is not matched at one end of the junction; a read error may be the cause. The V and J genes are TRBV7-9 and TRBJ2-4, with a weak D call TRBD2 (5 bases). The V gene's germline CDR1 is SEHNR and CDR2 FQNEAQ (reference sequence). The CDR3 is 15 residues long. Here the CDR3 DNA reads TGCGCCAGCAGCCAAGAAGGCGGGGCCAAAAACATTCAGTACTTC. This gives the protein CASSQEGGAKNIQYF.